These 19 T cell receptor beta chains originate from one sample sequenced in a study of T cells after yellow fever vaccination. Using its own MiXCR run on the 5' RACE reads, TCRdb lists one record per CDR3 protein. There are over 250,000 distinct CDR3 sequences in the sample; roughly 5.2% occur only once, and around 3.5% lies in the top ten. Sample: CD4+ T cells sorted from PBMCs, taken on the day of the yellow fever booster vaccination. The receptors stem from a man between 18 and 35 years old who received the YFV17D yellow fever vaccine.

This clonotype appeared a few times. The gene calls are TRBV4-2 and TRBJ2-5, with TRBD1 as a possible D gene (6 bases). The germline V and J ends were trimmed by 0 bases and 3 bases, with 14 bases remaining between them. This CDR3 comprises 16 residues. Germline V gene lookup returns CDR1 LGHNA and CDR2 YNFKEQ. DNA of the CDR3: TGTGCCAGCAGCCAAGATGCTTACAGGGACGAAGAGACCCAGTACTTC. Protein sequence: CASSQDAYRDEETQYF.

There are many counts of this clonotype. The chain uses TRBV7-9 and TRBJ2-1; D is ambiguous. Germline V lookup: CDR1 SEHNR, CDR2 FQNEAQ (reference sequence). Trimming cost V 1 base and J 12 bases, with 10 bases left between them. There are 12 residues in the CDR3. CDR3 DNA sequence: TGTGCCAGCAGCTTAGTCTCGAACGGGCAGTTCTTC. This codes for CASSLVSNGQFF.

The gene calls are TRBV12-2 and TRBJ1-5; whether TRBD1, the table's D call, matches the DNA was not checked. TRBV12-2 is deemed a pseudogene. The CDR3 consists of 17 residues. The CDR3, as DNA: TGTGCAAGTCGCCGGGTGCAGGGGAACATAGGGAATCAGCCCCAGCATTTT. Protein product: CASRRVQGNIGNQPQHF.

The sample holds a few counts of this clonotype. V gene TRBV6-2 or TRBV6-3 combines with J gene TRBJ1-2, with a tentative D call TRBD1 (5 bases). Trimming shortened V by 3 bases and J by 7 bases, and 24 bases separated the two germline ends. CDR1 is MNHEY and CDR2 is SVGEGT in the germline V gene. The CDR3 totals 17 residues. The CDR3 DNA sequence: TGTGCCAGCAGTTATCACTTCGGGCTTGGGACCAGCTTTGGCTACACCTTC. This codes for CASSYHFGLGTSFGYTF.

This clonotype was seen a few times. The rearrangement joins TRBV7-9 to TRBJ1-2; D ambiguous. There are 14 residues in the CDR3. Trimming shortened V by 8 bases and J by 8 bases, and 21 bases separated the two germline ends. Germline V gene data show CDR1 as SEHNR and CDR2 as FQNEAQ (reference sequence). CDR3 DNA: TGTGCCAGCCAAAAAGGTACCTTCGCAGAGGGCTACACCTTC. Amino acids: CASQKGTFAEGYTF.

There are a few counts of this clonotype. The V call is TRBV7-9, the J call TRBJ1-1, with no clear D. Deletions cut 2 bases from V and 3 bases from J, with 7 bases between. Germline loops: CDR1 SEHNR, CDR2 FQNEAQ (reference sequence). There are 13 residues in the CDR3. This CDR3 is CASSLYKDTEAFF. The CDR3 DNA follows: TGTGCCAGCAGCTTATACAAGGACACTGAAGCTTTCTTT.

CDR3 sequence: CASGVDMNTEAFF. The CDR3, as DNA: TGTGCCAGCGGGGTGGACATGAACACTGAAGCTTTCTTT. V is TRBV6-4 and J is TRBJ1-1; possibly TRBD1 for D (5 bases). The CDR3 loop spans 13 amino acids. Germline V gives CDR1 MRHNA, CDR2 SNTAGT. V was cut by 8 bases and J by 0 bases, with 10 bases left in between.

The rearrangement links TRBV7-9 to TRBJ1-3; tentatively, D is TRBD1 (6 bases). This CDR3 contains 12 residues. Trimming took off 1 base at V and 10 bases at J, with 8 bases between the two ends. Germline V lookup: CDR1 SEHNR, CDR2 FQNEAQ (reference sequence). For the CDR3, the DNA is TGTGCCAGCAGCTTAGAACAGGGAACCATATATTTT. It specifies CASSLEQGTIYF.

The chain employs TRBV5-1 and TRBJ1-2; TRBD1 matches at 8 bases. The V gene end was trimmed by 0 bases and the J gene end by 1 base; junction bases not matched to a gene: 2. The germline V gene encodes CDR1 SGHRS and CDR2 YFSETQ. The CDR3 consists of 15 residues. The CDR3 protein is CASSLGTGLNYGYTF. The CDR3 DNA follows: TGCGCCAGCAGCTTGGGGACAGGGCTTAACTATGGCTACACCTTC.

There are many counts of this clonotype. V and J are TRBV3-1 and TRBJ1-6; TRBD1 matches at 9 bases. Germline V CDR1 and CDR2: LGHDT, YNNKEL (reference sequence). V lost 3 bases, J lost 10 bases, and 4 bases stayed unmatched. The length of the CDR3 is 14 residues. CDR3 protein: CASSQDRGGSPLHF. The CDR3 DNA sequence: TGTGCCAGCAGCCAGGACAGGGGAGGCTCACCCCTCCACTTT.

This clonotype was observed a handful of times. The genes are TRBV6-5 and TRBJ1-1; possibly TRBD1 for D (6 bases). Germline CDR1 reads MNHEY; CDR2 reads SVGAGI. CDR3 size: 11 residues. The ends were cut back, 11 bases at V and 1 base at J, with 8 bases in the middle. The CDR3 DNA is TGTGCCGCACAGGGGAACACTGAAGCTTTCTTT. This encodes CAAQGNTEAFF.

This clonotype was detected a few times. The V and J genes are TRBV4-2 and TRBJ1-5; 10 bases align to TRBD1. J gave up 7 bases and V 0 bases, and 0 bases lay outside the gene matches. The length of the CDR3 is 14 residues. Germline assignment: CDR1 LGHNA and CDR2 YNFKEQ. The CDR3 region has the DNA TGTGCCAGCAGCCAAGAGACAGGGGGCCAGCCCCAGCATTTT. The encoded protein is CASSQETGGQPQHF.

The sample holds a few counts of this clonotype. V and J are TRBV7-2 and TRBJ2-7; the D is unclear. The CDR3 spans 13 residues. Germline V CDR1 and CDR2: SGHTA, FQGNSA. V was clipped by 1 base and J by 0 bases, with 4 bases between them. This CDR3 is CASSLVSSYEQYF. CDR3 coding DNA: TGTGCCAGCAGCTTAGTCAGCTCCTACGAGCAGTACTTC.

This clonotype appeared a few times. The V call is TRBV20-1, the J call TRBJ1-4, with D unresolved. The V gene's germline CDR1 is DFQATT and CDR2 SNEGSKA (reference sequence). The CDR3 is 10 residues long. V lost 6 bases to trimming and J lost 10 bases, with 9 bases between them. CDR3 nucleotide sequence: TGCAGTGCGGGGAGCGTAAAACTGTTTTTT. This encodes CSAGSVKLFF.

The V and J genes are TRBV18 and TRBJ1-1, with a weak D call TRBD1 (6 bases). The CDR3 spans 16 residues. Germline-derived CDR1 and CDR2 are KGHSH and LQKENI. V shed 2 bases and J shed 3 bases, with 16 bases lying between them. This CDR3 reads CASSPRITGYDTEAFF. In nucleotides, the CDR3 is TGTGCCAGCTCACCAAGAATCACAGGGTATGACACTGAAGCTTTCTTT.

The chain combines TRBV4-1 with TRBJ2-5, with 11 positions matching TRBD2. CDR1 and CDR2 (germline): MGHRA, YSYEKL. This CDR3 is 17 amino acids long. After removal of 0 bases from V and 5 bases from J, the junction contained 8 bases not matched to a gene. CDR3 region: CASSQDYLAGGRETQYF. DNA of the CDR3: TGCGCCAGCAGCCAAGATTATCTAGCGGGGGGAAGGGAGACCCAGTACTTC.

This clonotype appeared many times. V usage is TRBV11-1 and J usage is TRBJ2-3; possibly TRBD2 for D (6 bases). CDR1 is SGHAT and CDR2 is FQDESV in the germline V gene (reference sequence). The CDR3 has 13 amino acids. Trimming shortened V by 5 bases and J by 10 bases, and 16 bases separated the two germline ends. Here the CDR3 DNA reads TGTGCCAGCAGCCCAAACCTAGGGACTCCGCAGTATTTT. Protein sequence: CASSPNLGTPQYF.

This clonotype was counted at least ten times. This chain joins TRBV3-1 and TRBJ2-3; D remains ambiguous. CDR3 length equals 15 residues. Per the germline V gene, CDR1 is LGHDT and CDR2 is YNNKEL (reference sequence). V lost 3 bases and J 8 bases, leaving 18 bases between the germline ends. The CDR3 reads CASSQAVLWGGTQYF. The CDR3 DNA sequence: TGTGCCAGCAGCCAGGCGGTACTTTGGGGTGGTACGCAGTATTTT.

The table lists this clonotype with a few counts. The V gene is TRBV4-1, the J gene TRBJ1-2; tentative D call: TRBD1 (5 bases). CDR3 length: 15 residues. Per the germline V gene, CDR1 is MGHRA and CDR2 is YSYEKL. The germline V and J ends were trimmed by 3 bases and 4 bases, with 15 bases remaining between them. The CDR3 DNA reads as TGCGCCAGCAGCCATCACGGGGCGCGGAGCTATGGCTACACCTTC. Translation gives CASSHHGARSYGYTF.